Listed below are T cell receptor beta chains from one sample, sequenced in a study of cytomegalovirus exposure and HLA in healthy donors. Sequencing used immunoSEQ multiplex PCR; TCRdb keeps in-frame clones, though not all of them. The sample has 150,000 to 200,000 clones, about 86% seen once. Sample: PBMCs. The receptors were gathered from a woman aged 30 to 39 in good health and CMV-seronegative. Each CDR3 is given with its conserved first and last residue. The D gene is left open where the match is weak. A row's size may be missing; if present it is once, few, many or a size class.

D	V	length	size	J	CDR3	DNA
.	TRBV5-1	14	.	TRBJ2-5	CASSLGQQGETQYF	TGCGCCAGCAGCTTGGGACAGCAGGGTGAGACCCAGTACTTC
TRBD1	TRBV7-9	12	.	TRBJ2-1	CASSPGQGDKFF	TGTGCCAGCAGCCCAGGACAGGGGGACAAGTTCTTC
TRBD1	TRBV5-1	18	.	TRBJ2-2	CASSPRTGEDANTGELFF	TGCGCCAGCAGCCCTAGGACAGGGGAAGACGCGAACACCGGGGAGCTGTTTTTT
.	TRBV7-6	15	.	TRBJ2-1	CASSLRGGDMDEQFF	TGTGCCAGCAGCTTGAGGGGGGGCGATATGGATGAGCAGTTCTTC
.	TRBV30	12	.	TRBJ2-5	CAWMVSPETQYF	TGTGCCTGGATGGTTAGTCCGGAGACCCAGTACTTC
TRBD2	TRBV25-1	15	once	TRBJ2-5	CASSEWGGGQETQYF	TGTGCCAGCAGTGAATGGGGCGGGGGCCAAGAGACCCAGTACTTC
.	TRBV13	16	.	TRBJ2-7	CASSLRRLAKTYEQYF	TGTGCCAGCAGCTTAAGGCGGCTAGCTAAAACCTACGAGCAGTACTTC
.	TRBV18	14	few	TRBJ1-2	CASSSPETARGYTF	TGTGCCAGCTCATCCCCCGAGACAGCAAGGGGCTACACCTTC
TRBD2	TRBV5-8	16	.	TRBJ2-1	CASSLEAGRPYNEQFF	TGTGCCAGCAGCTTGGAAGCGGGGAGGCCCTACAATGAGCAGTTCTTC
.	TRBV27	16	.	TRBJ2-6	CASRDSPNSGANVLTF	TGTGCCAGCAGGGACAGCCCTAACTCTGGGGCCAACGTCCTGACTTTC
TRBD1	TRBV27	15	.	TRBJ1-2	CASSLSGQGFYGYTF	TGTGCCAGCAGTTTATCTGGACAGGGGTTCTATGGCTACACCTTC
.	TRBV9	15	.	TRBJ2-5	CASSGLRGGVETQYF	TGTGCCAGCAGCGGATTAAGAGGGGGGGTCGAGACCCAGTACTTC
.	TRBV2	17	.	TRBJ2-3	CASSEARIRVSTDTQYF	TGTGCCAGCAGTGAAGCCCGTATCCGGGTGAGCACAGATACGCAGTATTTT
.	TRBV29-1	11	once	TRBJ2-1	CSVVLAGEQFF	TGCAGCGTTGTACTAGCAGGCGAGCAGTTCTTC
.	TRBV11-2	14	.	TRBJ2-7	CASSRSDSSSEQYF	TGTGCCAGCAGCCGCTCGGACAGTTCGTCCGAGCAGTACTTC
.	TRBV29-1	13	.	TRBJ1-2	CSVEETGHYGYTF	TGCAGCGTTGAAGAGACAGGCCACTATGGCTACACCTTC
TRBD1	TRBV5-3	18	.	TRBJ2-1	CARSLVYRWDRIYNEQFF	TGTGCCAGAAGCTTGGTATACCGTTGGGACAGGATCTACAATGAGCAGTTCTTC
.	TRBV6-5	16	.	TRBJ2-2	CASSYIRFSNTGELFF	TGTGCCAGCAGTTACATTAGATTCTCGAACACCGGGGAGCTGTTTTTT
.	TRBV30	15	.	TRBJ1-2	CAWRPRTAFNYGYTF	TGTGCCTGGAGACCGAGGACAGCGTTTAACTATGGCTACACCTTC
.	TRBV7-9	15	.	TRBJ1-6	CASSLGGTFDSSLHF	TGTGCCAGCAGCTTAGGTGGGACTTTTGATTCGTCCCTCCACTTT
TRBD1	TRBV5-1	16	.	TRBJ2-2	CASSLSRTGRGGELFF	TGCGCCAGCAGCTTGTCCCGGACAGGGAGAGGCGGGGAGCTGTTTTTT
.	TRBV4-3	15	once	TRBJ1-2	CASSQVEGIPFGYTF	TGCGCCAGCAGCCAAGTGGAGGGGATCCCCTTTGGCTACACCTTC
TRBD2	TRBV7-8	16	.	TRBJ2-1	CASSSPRAGAYNEQFF	TGTGCCAGCAGCTCCCCCCGAGCGGGGGCCTACAATGAGCAGTTCTTC
TRBD2	TRBV6-1	13	.	TRBJ2-7	CASSNGLVLEQYF	TGTGCCAGCAGTAACGGACTAGTTCTCGAGCAGTACTTC
.	TRBV30	13	.	TRBJ1-3	CAGTKLTGNTIYF	TGTGCCGGCACAAAGTTAACTGGAAACACCATATATTTT
TRBD1	TRBV5-1	15	.	TRBJ2-1	CASSITGGWVNEQFF	TGCGCCAGCAGCATCACAGGGGGCTGGGTCAATGAGCAGTTCTTC
TRBD2	TRBV6-1	14	.	TRBJ2-1	CASGGGGSYNEQFF	TGTGCCAGCGGCGGGGGGGGGTCCTACAATGAGCAGTTCTTC
TRBD1	TRBV5-1	15	.	TRBJ2-2	CASKRGTVDTGELFF	TGCGCCAGCAAGAGGGGGACAGTTGACACCGGGGAGCTGTTTTTT
.	TRBV6-1	14	many	TRBJ2-7	CASSPSGVSYEQYF	TGTGCCAGCAGCCCGTCAGGGGTCTCCTACGAGCAGTACTTC
.	TRBV7-2	14	.	TRBJ1-2	CASSLGAGNYGYTF	TGTGCCAGCAGCTTAGGGGCGGGAAACTATGGCTACACCTTC
.	TRBV18	15	.	TRBJ2-5	CASSPKTASQETQYF	TGTGCCAGCTCACCAAAGACAGCCAGCCAAGAGACCCAGTACTTC
TRBD1	TRBV5-6	15	once	TRBJ2-5	CASSPGQGAWETQYF	TGTGCCAGCAGCCCGGGACAGGGGGCGTGGGAGACCCAGTACTTC
.	TRBV5-1	13	.	TRBJ1-2	CASSFETGYGYTF	TGCGCCAGCAGCTTTGAGACAGGCTATGGCTACACCTTC
.	TRBV4-1	15	.	TRBJ1-5	CASSQGQGPNQPQHF	TGCGCCAGCAGCCAAGGGCAGGGTCCAAATCAGCCCCAGCATTTT
.	TRBV19	14	few	TRBJ2-2	CASKGQGNSGELFF	TGTGCCAGTAAGGGGCAGGGCAACTCCGGGGAGCTGTTTTTT
.	TRBV29-1	14	.	TRBJ2-5	CSAVGTAGQETQYF	TGCAGCGCCGTAGGGACAGCGGGCCAAGAGACCCAGTACTTC
.	TRBV7-9	14	.	TRBJ2-2	CASSQILGTGELFF	TGTGCCAGCAGTCAAATACTTGGCACCGGGGAGCTGTTTTTT
TRBD1	TRBV27	15	few	TRBJ2-7	CASSSLDRGVGEQYF	TGTGCCAGCAGTTCCCTCGACAGGGGGGTCGGAGAGCAGTACTTC
.	TRBV6-1	13	.	TRBJ2-7	CASRSITGYEQYF	TGTGCCAGCAGGTCCATAACAGGGTACGAGCAGTACTTC
.	TRBV4-1	14	.	TRBJ2-7	CASSPQGMFYEQYF	TGCGCCAGCAGCCCACAGGGCATGTTTTACGAGCAGTACTTC